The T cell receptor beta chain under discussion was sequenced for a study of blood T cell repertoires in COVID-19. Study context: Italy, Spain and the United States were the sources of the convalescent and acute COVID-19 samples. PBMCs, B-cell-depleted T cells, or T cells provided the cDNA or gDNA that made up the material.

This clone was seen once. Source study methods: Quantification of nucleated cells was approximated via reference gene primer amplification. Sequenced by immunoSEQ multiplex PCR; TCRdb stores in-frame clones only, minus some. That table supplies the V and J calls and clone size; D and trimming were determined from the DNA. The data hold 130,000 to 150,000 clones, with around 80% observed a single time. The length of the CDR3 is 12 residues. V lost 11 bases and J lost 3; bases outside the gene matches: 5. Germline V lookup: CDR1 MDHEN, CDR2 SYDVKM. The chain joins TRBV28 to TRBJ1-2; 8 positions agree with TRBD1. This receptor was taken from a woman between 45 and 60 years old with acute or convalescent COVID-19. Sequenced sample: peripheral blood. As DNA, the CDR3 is TGTGCCTCCGGGACAGGCGACTATGGCTACACCTTC. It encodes CASGTGDYGYTF.